The following is a T cell receptor (beta chain) sequence with its context. Its antigen is not known. Here immunoSEQ multiplex PCR was the method, and the copy in TCRdb shows in-frame clones only, minus some. The sample lists 70,000 to 75,000 clones, around 81% occurring once. The data belong to a study of OX40 agonist ivuxolimab in advanced cancers. Study in general: Prior therapy, whether anti-PD-1, anti-PD-L1 or anti-CTLA-4, was allowed, and roughly 40% had some. Three partial responders included one hepatocellular carcinoma patient and two cutaneous melanoma patients. Points from the study as a whole: Antigen specificity remained undetermined for the expanded peripheral T cells.

The CDR3 covers 15 residues. V was shortened by 3 bases and J by 3 bases, with 14 bases between the two germline ends. Germline V lookup: CDR1 SNHLY, CDR2 FYNNEI. The chain is built from TRBV2 and TRBJ1-1; D ambiguous. The sequence was obtained from an adult with an advanced solid tumor such as melanoma, head and neck, liver or kidney cancer. The starting material was CD4+ or CD8+ T cells sorted from blood, obtained in a trial of the OX40 agonist ivuxolimab. The CDR3 coding sequence is TGTGCCAGCAGTGATCGCTACGGCGGGGACACTGAAGCTTTCTTT. It encodes CASSDRYGGDTEAFF.